The next 9 T cell receptor beta chains were all read from a single sample in a study of circulating CD8 cells and anti-PD-1 response in melanoma. From live CD3+CD8+TCRalphabeta+ cells, four PD-1 and/or TIGIT subsets were sorted. TCR libraries were prepared from approximately 15 ng of total RNA with the QIAseq Immune Repertoire TCR panel. In TCRdb, the reads were re-called with MiXCR into one record per CDR3 protein. The sample comprises about 970 distinct CDR3 sequences, around 8.8% of which are singletons, and about 6% rests with the top ten. The starting material was CD8+ T cells from PBMCs, obtained at baseline or after one month of anti-PD-1 therapy (not recorded which). All receptors derive from a human donor with melanoma.

By frequency in the sample, this clonotype is medium-sized (0.01 to 0.1%). The chain links TRBV19 to TRBJ2-1, with D maybe TRBD2 (5 bases). V was cut by 5 bases and J by 7 bases, with 9 bases left in between. The CDR3 sequence is 12 residues long. The germline CDR1 and CDR2 sequences are LNHDA and SQIVND (reference sequence). This CDR3 is CASSADLNEQFF. As DNA, the CDR3 is TGTGCCAGTAGTGCGGACTTAAATGAGCAGTTCTTC.

Sample share makes this clonotype large (0.1 to 1%). The rearrangement links TRBV7-3 to TRBJ2-1; a possible D gene is TRBD2 (5 bases). Trimming pared 2 bases from V and 2 bases from J, leaving 7 bases between. CDR3 length: 14 amino acids. CDR1 SGHTA and CDR2 FQGTGA come from the germline V gene. CDR3 amino acids: CASSLAGPYNEQFF. The CDR3 DNA sequence: TGTGCCAGCAGCTTAGCGGGTCCCTACAATGAGCAGTTCTTC. Looking up the rest from reference TRBV7-3 and TRBJ2-1 gives the full variable domain: GAGVSQTPSNKVTEKGKYVELRCDPISGHTALYWYRQSLGQGPEFLIYFQGTGAADDSGLPNDRFFAVRPEGSVSTLKIQRTERGDSAVYLCASSLAGPYNEQFFGPGTRLTVL.

This clonotype is deemed medium-sized. This chain uses TRBV19 with TRBJ2-1, with 10 bases identical to TRBD1. Germline V gives CDR1 LNHDA, CDR2 SQIVND (reference sequence). V gave up 5 bases and J gave up 0 bases; unmatched junction bases: 4. This CDR3 region has 16 residues. CDR3: CASSPGQGSSYNEQFF. CDR3 nucleotide sequence: TGTGCCAGTAGTCCGGGACAGGGGAGCTCCTACAATGAGCAGTTCTTC.

This clonotype counts as medium-sized. The chain combines TRBV19 with TRBJ2-2; possible D gene TRBD1, 6 bases. Germline V gene sequence: CDR1 LNHDA, CDR2 SQIVND (reference sequence). V was cut by 8 bases and J by 4 bases, with 14 bases left in between. CDR3 size: 14 residues. CDR3 sequence (DNA): TGTGCCAGTTTGGGGGCCTGGGTCACCGGGGAGCTGTTTTTT. Protein product: CASLGAWVTGELFF. Based on the CDR3 plus reference TRBV19 and TRBJ2-2, the full variable domain is DGGITQSPKYLFRKEGQNVTLSCEQNLNHDAMYWYRQDPGQGLRLIYYSQIVNDFQKGDIAEGYSVSREKKESFPLTVTSAQKNPTAFYLCASLGAWVTGELFFGEGSRLTVL.

Comments on this clonotype: One base away lies a much larger clone, so this may be a sequencing read error. The rearrangement uses TRBV19 and TRBJ2-7; D is uncertain. This CDR3 is built from 15 residues. Deletions cut 0 bases from V and 1 base from J, with 10 bases between. Germline V gene sequence: CDR1 LNHDA, CDR2 SQIVND (reference sequence). CDR3 protein: CASSIELGDSYEQYF. CDR3 DNA: TGTGCCAGTAGTATAGAACTTGGGGATTCCTACGAGCAGTACTTC.

This clonotype counts as large. The chain has TRBV7-3 and TRBJ2-7; D gene ambiguous. The length of the CDR3 is 13 residues. V was clipped by 3 bases and J by 5 bases, with 11 bases between them. Germline CDR1 SGHTA, CDR2 FQGTGA. The CDR3 spells CASSLNLRDEQYF. The CDR3 nucleotides read TGTGCCAGCAGCTTGAATTTACGGGACGAGCAGTACTTC.

This clonotype appeared a single time. V is TRBV19 and J is TRBJ1-6; a weak D match, TRBD1 (5 bases). Germline loops: CDR1 LNHDA, CDR2 SQIVND (reference sequence). The CDR3 is made up of 11 amino acids. The CDR3 is CAAGWQSPLHF. Here the CDR3 DNA reads TGTGCGGCAGGGTGGCAGTCACCCCTCCACTTT. The full variable domain, its missing parts supplied by reference TRBV19 and TRBJ1-6, is DGGITQSPKYLFRKEGQNVTLSCEQNLNHDAMYWYRQDPGQGLRLIYYSQIVNDFQKGDIAEGYSVSREKKESFPLTVTSAQKNPTAFYLCAAGWQSPLHFGNGTRLTVT.

Sample share makes this clonotype medium-sized. This chain joins TRBV2 and TRBJ2-7, with TRBD2 matching 12 bases. Germline CDR1 SNHLY, CDR2 FYNNEI. The CDR3 consists of 14 residues. V lost 5 bases to trimming and J lost 6 bases; unmatched junction nucleotides: 5. CDR3 loop: CASSSTSGGREQYF. DNA for the CDR3: TGTGCCAGCAGTTCTACTAGCGGGGGGCGCGAGCAGTACTTC. Using reference TRBV2 and TRBJ2-7 for the parts outside the CDR3, the full variable domain is EPEVTQTPSHQVTQMGQEVILRCVPISNHLYFYWYRQILGQKVEFLVSFYNNEISEKSEIFDDQFSVERPDGSNFTLKIRSTKLEDSAMYFCASSSTSGGREQYFGPGTRLTVT.

A remark on this clonotype: This may be a read error: a much more frequent sequence differs by one nucleotide. The chain joins TRBV19 to TRBJ2-7, with D unclear. Trimming pared 1 base from V and 3 bases from J, leaving 10 bases between. The CDR3 is made up of 14 amino acids. Germline V gives CDR1 LNHDA, CDR2 SQIVND (reference sequence). This CDR3 is CASSIATAVYEQYF. The CDR3 DNA is TGTGCCAGTAGTATAGCTACAGCTGTCTACGAGCAGTACTTC.